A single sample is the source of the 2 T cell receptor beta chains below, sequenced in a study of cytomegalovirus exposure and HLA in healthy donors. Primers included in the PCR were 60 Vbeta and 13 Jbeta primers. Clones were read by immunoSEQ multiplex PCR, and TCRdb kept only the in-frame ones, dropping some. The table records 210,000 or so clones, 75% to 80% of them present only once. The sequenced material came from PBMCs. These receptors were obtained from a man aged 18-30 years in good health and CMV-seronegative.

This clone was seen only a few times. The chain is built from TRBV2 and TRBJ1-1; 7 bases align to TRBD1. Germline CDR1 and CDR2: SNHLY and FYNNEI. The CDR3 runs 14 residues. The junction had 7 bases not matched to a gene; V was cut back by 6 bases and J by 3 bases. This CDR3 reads CASSADTGDTEAFF. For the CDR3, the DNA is TGTGCCAGCAGCGCCGACACAGGGGACACTGAAGCTTTCTTT. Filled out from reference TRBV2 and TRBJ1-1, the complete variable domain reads EPEVTQTPSHQVTQMGQEVILRCVPISNHLYFYWYRQILGQKVEFLVSFYNNEISEKSEIFDDQFSVERPDGSNFTLKIRSTKLEDSAMYFCASSADTGDTEAFFGQGTRLTVV.

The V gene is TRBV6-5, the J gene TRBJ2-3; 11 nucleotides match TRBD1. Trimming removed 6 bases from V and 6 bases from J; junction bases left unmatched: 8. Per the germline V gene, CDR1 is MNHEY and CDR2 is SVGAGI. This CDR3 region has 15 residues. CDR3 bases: TGTGCCAGCAGCCCGGGACAGGGGGTTCTTGATACGCAGTATTTT. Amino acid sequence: CASSPGQGVLDTQYF.